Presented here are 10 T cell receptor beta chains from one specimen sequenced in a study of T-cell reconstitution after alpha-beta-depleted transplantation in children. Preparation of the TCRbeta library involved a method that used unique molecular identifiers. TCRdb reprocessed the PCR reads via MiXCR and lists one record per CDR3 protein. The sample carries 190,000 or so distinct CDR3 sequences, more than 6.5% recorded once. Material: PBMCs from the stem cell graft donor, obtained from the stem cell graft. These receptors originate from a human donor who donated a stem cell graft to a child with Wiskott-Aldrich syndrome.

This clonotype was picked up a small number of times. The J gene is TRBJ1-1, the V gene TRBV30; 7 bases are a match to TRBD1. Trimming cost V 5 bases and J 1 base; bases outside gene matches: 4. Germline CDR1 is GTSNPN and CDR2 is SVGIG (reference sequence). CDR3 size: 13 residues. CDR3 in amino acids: CAWRSGGNTEAFF. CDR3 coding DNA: TGTGCCTGGCGATCAGGGGGGAACACTGAAGCTTTCTTT. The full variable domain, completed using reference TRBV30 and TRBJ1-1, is SQTIHQWPATLVQPVGSPLSLECTVEGTSNPNLYWYRQAAGRGLQLLFYSVGIGQISSEVPQNLSASRPQDRQFILSSKKLLLSDSGFYLCAWRSGGNTEAFFGQGTRLTVV.

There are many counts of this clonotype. The CDR3 bases are TGCGCCAGCAGCCTCCAAACCGGAGAGACCCAGTACTTC. Its protein product is CASSLQTGETQYF. The chain carries TRBV4-1 and TRBJ2-5; D gene ambiguous. The germline gives CDR1 MGHRA, CDR2 YSYEKL. The CDR3 runs 13 residues. Deletions cut 4 bases from V and 4 bases from J, with 10 bases between.

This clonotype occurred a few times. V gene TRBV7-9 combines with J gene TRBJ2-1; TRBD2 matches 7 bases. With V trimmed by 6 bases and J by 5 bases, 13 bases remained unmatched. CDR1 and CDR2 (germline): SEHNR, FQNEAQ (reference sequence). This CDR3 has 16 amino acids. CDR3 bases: TGTGCCAGCAGAATGTGGGAGGGCTCAGGGAACAATGAGCAGTTCTTC. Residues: CASRMWEGSGNNEQFF. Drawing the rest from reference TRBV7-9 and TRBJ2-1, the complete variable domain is DTGVSQNPRHKITKRGQNVTFRCDPISEHNRLYWYRQTLGQGPEFLTYFQNEAQLEKSRLLSDRFSAERPKGSFSTLEIQRTEQGDSAMYLCASRMWEGSGNNEQFFGPGTRLTVL.

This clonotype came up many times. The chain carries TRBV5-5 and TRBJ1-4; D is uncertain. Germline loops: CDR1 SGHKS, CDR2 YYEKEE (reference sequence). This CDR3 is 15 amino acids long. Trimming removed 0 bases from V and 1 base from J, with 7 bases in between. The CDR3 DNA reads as TGTGCCAGCAGCTTGGGAGTGGTAACTAATGAAAAACTGTTTTTT. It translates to CASSLGVVTNEKLFF. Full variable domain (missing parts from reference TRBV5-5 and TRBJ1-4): DAGVTQSPTHLIKTRGQQVTLRCSPISGHKSVSWYQQVLGQGPQFIFQYYEKEERGRGNFPDRFSARQFPNYSSELNVNALLLGDSALYLCASSLGVVTNEKLFFGSGTQLSVL.

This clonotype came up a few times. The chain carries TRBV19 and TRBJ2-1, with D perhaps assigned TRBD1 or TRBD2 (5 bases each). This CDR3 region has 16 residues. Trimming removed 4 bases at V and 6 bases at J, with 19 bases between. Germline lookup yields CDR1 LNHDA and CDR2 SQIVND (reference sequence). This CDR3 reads CASSTRGPSRGNEQFF. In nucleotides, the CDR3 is TGTGCCAGTAGTACCCGCGGACCCTCGAGGGGCAATGAGCAGTTCTTC.

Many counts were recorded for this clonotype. CDR3 in DNA: TGTGCCAGCGCCTCCCGGGACGGTTCCTACGAGCAGTACTTC. Protein: CASASRDGSYEQYF. The genes are TRBV27 and TRBJ2-7; D is perhaps TRBD1 or TRBD2 (5 bases each). CDR1 MNHEY and CDR2 SMNVEV come from the germline V gene (reference sequence). The length of the CDR3 is 14 residues. With 8 bases removed from V and 1 base from J, the gap between germline ends came to 15 bases.

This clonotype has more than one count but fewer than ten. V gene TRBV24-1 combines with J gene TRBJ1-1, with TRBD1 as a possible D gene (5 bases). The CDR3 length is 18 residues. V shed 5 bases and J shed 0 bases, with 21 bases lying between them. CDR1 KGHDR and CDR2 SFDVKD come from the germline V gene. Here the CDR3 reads CATSAFESNEGLNTEAFF. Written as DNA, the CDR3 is TGTGCCACCAGTGCCTTCGAATCAAACGAGGGGTTGAACACTGAAGCTTTCTTT.

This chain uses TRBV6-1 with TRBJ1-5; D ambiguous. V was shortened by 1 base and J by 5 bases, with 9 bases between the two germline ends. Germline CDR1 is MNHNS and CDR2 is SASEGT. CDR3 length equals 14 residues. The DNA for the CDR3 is TGTGCCAGCAGTGAAGTAGCAGGTTATCAGCCCCAGCATTTT. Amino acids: CASSEVAGYQPQHF.

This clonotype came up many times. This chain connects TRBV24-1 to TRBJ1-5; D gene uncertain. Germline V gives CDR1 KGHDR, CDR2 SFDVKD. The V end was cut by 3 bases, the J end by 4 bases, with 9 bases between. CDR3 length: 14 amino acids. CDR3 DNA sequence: TGTGCCACCAGTGATGGCCGTGGAAATCAGCCCCAGCATTTT. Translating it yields CATSDGRGNQPQHF.

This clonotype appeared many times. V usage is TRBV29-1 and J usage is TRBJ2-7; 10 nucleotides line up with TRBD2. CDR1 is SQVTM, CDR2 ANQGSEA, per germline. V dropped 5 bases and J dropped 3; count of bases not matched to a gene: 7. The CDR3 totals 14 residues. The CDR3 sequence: CSVPLAGDRYEQYF. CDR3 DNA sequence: TGCAGCGTTCCCCTAGCGGGAGATCGCTACGAGCAGTACTTC.